This T cell receptor (beta chain) emerged from a study of shared clonotypes between healthy human individuals (TCRdb year 2020). In the study overall: The cohort included three men and a couple of women between 18 and 49 years of age. To estimate repertoire size and how much clonotype sharing occurs between individuals, the study deeply sequenced the blood TCR repertoires of several healthy adults. Libraries were prepared and TCR repertoires were sequenced by different laboratories using diverse techniques, in order to increase sequencing depth and limit assay-specific biases. Between about 0.8 and 9 billion PBMCs per donor were obtained by leukapheresis. The paper as a whole reports these results and caveats: The small number of donors limited the genetic and exposure-history diversity represented. Sampling was restricted to blood, and TCR repertoires in tissues likely differ from the TCR repertoires found in blood. Pairwise subsampling indicated that sequencing depth was expected to affect the degree of clonotype sharing among donors.

A remark on this clone: Its antigen target is currently unknown. No base quality information exists; no much larger clone differs at one position. Additional DNA sequences in this sample encode the identical CDR3.

TCR CDR3 regions were amplified from genomic DNA by multiplex PCR using the deep immunoSEQ assay. Genomic DNA extracted from each cell subset was distributed evenly over all wells of several immunoSEQ 96-well plates, and each plate served as one replicate. For unsorted PBMC, each replicate PCR was loaded with approximately 300 ng genomic DNA, equivalent to 30,000 or so T cell genomes. Ten immunoSEQ deep assay plates were used to sequence the unsorted PBMC genomic DNA. Purified libraries were measured with a Qubit 3.0 fluorometer, size-checked on a Bioanalyzer 2100, and measured again with the KAPA Library Quantification kit. Each immunoSEQ 96-well plate was sequenced on its own single-read 150-cycle Illumina NextSeq 550 flow cell. As for the original processing: Because the immunoSEQ output included only junctional sequences and no quality scores, the filtering could not be the same as the filtering used for full-length reads. To assign V/J genes and CDR3, sequences were annotated using PyIR, a Python wrapper for IgBLAST v1.9, with IMGT germline references. Reads were removed for weak V/J assignments (E-value above 1e-6), missing CDR3, stop codons, out-of-frame junctions, or ambiguous translated residues. A V3J clonotype was defined by an identical inferred V gene, J gene, and CDR3 amino acid sequence. The percentage overlap between two repertoires was calculated by dividing the number of shared unique clonotypes by the size of the smaller repertoire. Richness of each repertoire was evaluated using RTK rarefaction, the Chao1 estimator, and Recon v2.1 estimates of unobserved clonotypes. The immuneACCESS repertoire file appears here via TCRdb, limited to in-frame rearrangements. These files lack a portion of the clones; in checked studies, under half of the deficit traces to unresolved V genes, and the cause of the others is not known. V and J calls and clone size are as listed in that table; D and trimming were resolved from the DNA. The sample contains 550,000 to 600,000 clones, about 80% of them found a single time. Around 11% of the sample is held by the ten biggest clonotypes.

Between the V and J ends, shortened by 1 base and 6 bases respectively, the junction contains 8 bases. Spanning cysteine to phenylalanine, the CDR3 consists of 13 amino acids. The only DNA kept is the CDR3, 39 bases in frame from the first base. The germline V gene sets CDR1 to SGHNT and CDR2 to YENEEA. The donors were healthy, HIV-negative adults with no recently reported acute infections or vaccinations. Every donor was a Caucasian adult living in Nashville, Tennessee, USA. In the unsorted samples, 70 million to 95 million PBMCs were counted, and genomic DNA was extracted using the QIAamp DNA Blood Mini kit. After blood collection by leukapheresis, PBMCs were isolated using Ficoll-Histopaque density gradient centrifugation and then cryopreserved in the vapor phase of liquid nitrogen.

Sequencing used PBMCs. The source of this sequence is a woman aged 40 to 55 in good health. Some clones in this sample may be carry-over from other donors' samples. This sequence uses TRBV11-3 and TRBJ2-3, with the D segment identity uncertain. The DNA is TGTGCCAGCAGCTTAGGCACTCTCGATACGCAGTATTTT. This codes for CASSLGTLDTQYF.